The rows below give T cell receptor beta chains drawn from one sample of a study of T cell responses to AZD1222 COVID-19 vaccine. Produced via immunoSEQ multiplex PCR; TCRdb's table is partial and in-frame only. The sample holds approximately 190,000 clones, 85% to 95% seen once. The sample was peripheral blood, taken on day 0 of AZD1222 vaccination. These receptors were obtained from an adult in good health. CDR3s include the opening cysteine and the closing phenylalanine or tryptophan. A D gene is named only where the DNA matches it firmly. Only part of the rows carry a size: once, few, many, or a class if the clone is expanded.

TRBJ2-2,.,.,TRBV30,CAWSRSGELFF,TGTGCCTGGAGTAGATCCGGGGAGCTGTTTTTT
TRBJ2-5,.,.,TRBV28,CASARVLEQETQYF,TGTGCCAGCGCGCGGGTTTTAGAGCAAGAGACCCAGTACTTC
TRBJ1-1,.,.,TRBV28,CASSLFGGPGTEAFF,TGTGCCAGCAGTTTATTCGGGGGGCCGGGCACTGAAGCTTTCTTT
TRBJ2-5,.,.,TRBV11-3,CASSQDQETQYF,TGTGCCAGCAGCCAGGACCAAGAGACCCAGTACTTC
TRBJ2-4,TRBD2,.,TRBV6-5,CASRSGGAKNIQYF,TGTGCCAGCAGAAGCGGGGGGGCCAAAAACATTCAGTACTTC
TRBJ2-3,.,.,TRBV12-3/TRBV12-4,CASSRDRDTQYF,TGTGCCAGCAGTCGAGATAGGGATACGCAGTATTTT
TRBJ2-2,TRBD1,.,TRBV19,CASSLTGAVGELFF,TGTGCCAGTAGCCTGACAGGGGCGGTCGGGGAGCTGTTTTTT
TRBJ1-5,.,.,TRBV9,CASSLDGNQPQHF,TGTGCCAGCAGCCTGGACGGGAATCAGCCCCAGCATTTT
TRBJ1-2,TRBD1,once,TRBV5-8,CASSLESRGDGYTF,TGTGCCAGCAGCTTGGAAAGCAGGGGGGATGGCTACACCTTC
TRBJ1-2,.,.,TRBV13,CASSFQEANYGYTF,TGTGCCAGCAGCTTTCAGGAAGCTAACTATGGCTACACCTTC
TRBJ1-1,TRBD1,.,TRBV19,CASSMAGVGTVNTEAFF,TGTGCCAGTAGTATGGCGGGGGTGGGGACAGTGAACACTGAAGCTTTCTTT
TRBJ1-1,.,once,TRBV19,CASSPGLGTEAFF,TGTGCCAGTAGTCCCGGCTTGGGCACTGAAGCTTTCTTT
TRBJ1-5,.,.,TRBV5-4,CASSVDSAQPQHF,TGTGCCAGCAGCGTCGACTCCGCTCAGCCCCAGCATTTT
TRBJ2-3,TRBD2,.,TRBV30,CAWSGGLAYTDTQYF,TGTGCCTGGAGTGGAGGACTAGCCTACACAGATACGCAGTATTTT
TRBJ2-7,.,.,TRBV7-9,CASSPHRQEQYF,TGTGCCAGCAGCCCACACCGACAGGAGCAGTACTTC
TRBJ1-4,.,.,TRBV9,CASSDSNKLTTNEKLFF,TGTGCCAGCAGCGATAGCAACAAACTTACAACTAATGAAAAACTGTTTTTT
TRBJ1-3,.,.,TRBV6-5,CASTKGFTTGNTIYF,TGTGCCAGCACTAAGGGGTTCACGACTGGAAACACCATATATTTT
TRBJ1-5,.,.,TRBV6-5,CASSPVAHQPQHF,TGTGCCAGCAGTCCCGTAGCCCATCAGCCCCAGCATTTT
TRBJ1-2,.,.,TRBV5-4,CASSLVGIRYGYTF,TGTGCCAGCAGCTTGGTGGGGATTCGGTATGGCTACACCTTC
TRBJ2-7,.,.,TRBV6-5,CASSYSRVAPNEQYF,TGTGCCAGCAGTTACTCGAGGGTGGCACCCAACGAGCAGTACTTC
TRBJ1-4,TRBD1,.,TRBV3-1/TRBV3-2,CASSQDRGGTGATNEKLFF,TGTGCCAGCAGCCAAGACCGGGGGGGGACAGGGGCAACTAATGAAAAACTGTTTTTT
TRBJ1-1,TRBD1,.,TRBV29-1,CSVGRGRGDEAFF,TGCAGCGTTGGGAGGGGCAGGGGGGACGAAGCTTTCTTT
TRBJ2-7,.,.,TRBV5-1,CASSLMADEQYF,TGCGCCAGCAGCTTGATGGCGGACGAGCAGTACTTC
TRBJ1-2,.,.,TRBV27,CASSLSTVGGYTF,TGTGCCAGCAGTTTATCGACAGTGGGCGGCTACACCTTC
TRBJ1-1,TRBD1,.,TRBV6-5,CASRKPGGNTEAFF,TGTGCCAGCAGAAAACCAGGGGGGAACACTGAAGCTTTCTTT
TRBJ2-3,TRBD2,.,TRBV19,CATHQRGDLKGTQYF,TGTGCCACCCACCAACGGGGGGATTTAAAGGGTACGCAGTATTTT
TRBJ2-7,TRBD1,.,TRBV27,CASSPTGGLYEQYF,TGTGCCAGCAGTCCAACAGGGGGCCTCTACGAGCAGTACTTC
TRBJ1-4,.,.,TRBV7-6,CASSLDRHNEKLFF,TGTGCCAGCAGCTTGGACCGACATAATGAAAAACTGTTTTTT
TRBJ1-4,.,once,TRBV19,CASSPGTAPFATNEKLFF,TGTGCCAGTAGTCCCGGGACGGCCCCCTTTGCAACTAATGAAAAACTGTTTTTT
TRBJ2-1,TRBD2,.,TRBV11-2,CASTGGRGGHDEQFF,TGTGCCAGCACTGGAGGGCGGGGGGGCCACGATGAGCAGTTCTTC
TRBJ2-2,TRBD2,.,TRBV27,CASSSPGLAGTGELFF,TGTGCCAGCAGTTCTCCGGGACTAGCTGGCACCGGGGAGCTGTTTTTT
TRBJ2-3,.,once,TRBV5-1,CASSLDASPDTQYF,TGCGCCAGCAGCTTGGATGCTAGCCCAGATACGCAGTATTTT
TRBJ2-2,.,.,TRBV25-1,CASSVTNTGELFF,TGTGCCAGCAGTGTTACCAACACCGGGGAGCTGTTTTTT
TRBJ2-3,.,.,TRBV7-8,CASSLVRGGDTQYF,TGTGCCAGCAGCTTAGTGCGGGGCGGCGATACGCAGTATTTT
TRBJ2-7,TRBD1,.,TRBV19,CASRQSGQGFSYEQYF,TGTGCCAGTAGGCAAAGCGGACAGGGATTCTCCTACGAGCAGTACTTC
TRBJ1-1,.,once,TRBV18,CASSPDVTEAFF,TGTGCCAGCTCACCAGATGTAACTGAAGCTTTCTTT
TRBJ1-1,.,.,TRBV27,CASKRRTEAFF,TGTGCCAGCAAGCGGCGCACTGAAGCTTTCTTT
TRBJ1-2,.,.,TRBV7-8,CASSREGGYGRYGYTF,TGTGCCAGCAGCCGCGAGGGGGGATATGGGCGCTATGGCTACACCTTC
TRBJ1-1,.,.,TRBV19,CASTQSGVQENTEAFF,TGTGCCAGTACCCAGTCCGGGGTTCAGGAAAACACTGAAGCTTTCTTT
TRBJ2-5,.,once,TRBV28,CASSPDKGNQETQYF,TGTGCCAGCAGCCCCGACAAGGGTAACCAAGAGACCCAGTACTTC
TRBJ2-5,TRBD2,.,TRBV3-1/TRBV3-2,CAVTAGGALQETQYF,TGTGCCGTAACAGCGGGGGGCGCCCTCCAAGAGACCCAGTACTTC
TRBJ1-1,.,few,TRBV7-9,CASSDGYEAFF,TGTGCCAGCAGCGACGGGTATGAAGCTTTCTTT
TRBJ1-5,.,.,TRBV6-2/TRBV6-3,CASSLGGPLLNNQPQHF,TGTGCCAGCAGTCTCGGGGGTCCCCTGTTAAACAATCAGCCCCAGCATTTT
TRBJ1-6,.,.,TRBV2,CATNTMSNNSPLHF,TGTGCCACCAATACAATGTCCAATAATTCACCCCTCCACTTT
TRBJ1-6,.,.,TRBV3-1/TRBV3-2,CASSQTDNYNSPLHF,TGTGCCAGCAGCCAGACGGACAATTATAATTCACCCCTCCACTTT